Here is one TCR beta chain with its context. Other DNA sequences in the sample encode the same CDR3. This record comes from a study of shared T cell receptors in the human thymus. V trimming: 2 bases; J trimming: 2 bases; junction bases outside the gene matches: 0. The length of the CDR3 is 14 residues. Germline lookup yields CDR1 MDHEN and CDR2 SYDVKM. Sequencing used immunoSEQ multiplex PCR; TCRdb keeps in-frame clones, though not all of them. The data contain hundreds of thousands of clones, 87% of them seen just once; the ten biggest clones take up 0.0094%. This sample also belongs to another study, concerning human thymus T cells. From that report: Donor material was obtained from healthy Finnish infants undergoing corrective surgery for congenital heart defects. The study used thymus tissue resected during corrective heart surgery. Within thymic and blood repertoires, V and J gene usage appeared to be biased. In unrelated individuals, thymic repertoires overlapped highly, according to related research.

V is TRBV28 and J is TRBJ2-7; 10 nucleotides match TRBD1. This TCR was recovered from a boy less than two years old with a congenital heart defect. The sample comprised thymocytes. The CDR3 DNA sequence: TGTGCCAGCAGTTTAGGGACAGGGGCCTACGAGCAGTACTTC. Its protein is CASSLGTGAYEQYF. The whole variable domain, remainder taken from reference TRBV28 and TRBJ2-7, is DVKVTQSSRYLVKRTGEKVFLECVQDMDHENMFWYRQDPGLGLRLIYFSYDVKMKEKGDIPEGYSVSREKKERFSLILESASTNQTSMYLCASSLGTGAYEQYFGPGTRLTVT.